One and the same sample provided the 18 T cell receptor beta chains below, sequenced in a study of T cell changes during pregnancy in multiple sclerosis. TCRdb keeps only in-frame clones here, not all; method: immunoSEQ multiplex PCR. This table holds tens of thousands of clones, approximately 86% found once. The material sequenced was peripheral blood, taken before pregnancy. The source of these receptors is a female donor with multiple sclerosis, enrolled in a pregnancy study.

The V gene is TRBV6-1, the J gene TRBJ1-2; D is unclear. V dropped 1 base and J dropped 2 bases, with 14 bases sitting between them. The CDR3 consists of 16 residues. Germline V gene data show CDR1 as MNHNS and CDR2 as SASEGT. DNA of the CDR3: TGTGCCAGCAGTGAAGGGGGAGGTCCAGGCAACTATGGCTACACCTTC. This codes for CASSEGGGPGNYGYTF.

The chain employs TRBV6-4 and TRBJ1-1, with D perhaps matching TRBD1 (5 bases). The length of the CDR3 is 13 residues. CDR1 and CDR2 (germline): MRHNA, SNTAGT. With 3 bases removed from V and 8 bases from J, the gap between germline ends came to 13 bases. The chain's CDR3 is CASSDTQWGEAFF. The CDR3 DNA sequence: TGTGCCAGCAGTGATACCCAGTGGGGCGAAGCTTTCTTT.

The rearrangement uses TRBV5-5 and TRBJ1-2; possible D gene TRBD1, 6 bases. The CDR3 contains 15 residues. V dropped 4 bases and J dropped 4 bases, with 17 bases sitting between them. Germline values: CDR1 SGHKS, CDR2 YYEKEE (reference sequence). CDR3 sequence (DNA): TGTGCCAGCAGCCCATCCCCGGACAGCAGCTATGGCTACACCTTC. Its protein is CASSPSPDSSYGYTF.

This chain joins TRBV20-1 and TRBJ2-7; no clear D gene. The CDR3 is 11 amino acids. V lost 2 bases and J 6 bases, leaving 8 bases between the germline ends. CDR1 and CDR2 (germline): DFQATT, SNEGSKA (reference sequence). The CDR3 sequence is CSARWAGEQYF. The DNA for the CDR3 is TGCAGTGCTAGATGGGCAGGCGAGCAGTACTTC.

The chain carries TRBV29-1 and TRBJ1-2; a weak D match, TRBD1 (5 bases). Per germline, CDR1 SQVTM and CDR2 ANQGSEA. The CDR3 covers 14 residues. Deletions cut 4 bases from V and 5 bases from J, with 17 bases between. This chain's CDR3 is CSVVGLTRDYGYTF. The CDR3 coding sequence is TGCAGCGTTGTGGGGCTTACCAGAGATTATGGCTACACCTTC.

The CDR3 DNA is TGTGCCTGGGGGGGACAGCGGAGTTTCTATGGCTACACCTTC. Translation gives CAWGGQRSFYGYTF. This chain links TRBV30 with TRBJ1-2; 7 nucleotides line up with TRBD1. J was trimmed by 4 bases and V by 5 bases; bases with no gene match: 10. Germline V gene sequence: CDR1 GTSNPN, CDR2 SVGIG (reference sequence). The CDR3 covers 14 residues.

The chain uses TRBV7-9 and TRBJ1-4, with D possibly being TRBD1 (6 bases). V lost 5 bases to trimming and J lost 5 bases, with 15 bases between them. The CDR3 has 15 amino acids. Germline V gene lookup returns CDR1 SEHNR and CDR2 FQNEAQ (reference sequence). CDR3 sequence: CASSASGVLNEKLFF. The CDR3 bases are TGTGCCAGCAGCGCATCAGGGGTACTAAATGAAAAACTGTTTTTT.

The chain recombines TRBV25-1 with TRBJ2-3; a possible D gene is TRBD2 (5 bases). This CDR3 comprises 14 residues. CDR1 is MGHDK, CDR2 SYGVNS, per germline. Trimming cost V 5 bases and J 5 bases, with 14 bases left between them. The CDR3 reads CASSLTGKRDTQYF. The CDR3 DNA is TGTGCCAGCAGTTTAACGGGGAAGAGAGATACGCAGTATTTT.

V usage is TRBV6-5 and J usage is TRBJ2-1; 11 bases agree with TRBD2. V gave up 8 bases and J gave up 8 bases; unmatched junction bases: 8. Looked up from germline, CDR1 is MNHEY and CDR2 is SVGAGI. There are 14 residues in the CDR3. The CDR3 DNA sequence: TGTGCCAGCGTTGGTAGCGGGAGGGTATATGAGCAGTTCTTC. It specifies CASVGSGRVYEQFF.

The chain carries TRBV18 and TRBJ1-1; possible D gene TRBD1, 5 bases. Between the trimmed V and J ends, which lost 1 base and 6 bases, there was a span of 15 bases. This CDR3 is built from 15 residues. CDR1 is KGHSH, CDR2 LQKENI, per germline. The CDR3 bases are TGTGCCAGCTCACCACAGTCGGGGGGGAGTGCTGAAGCTTTCTTT. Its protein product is CASSPQSGGSAEAFF.

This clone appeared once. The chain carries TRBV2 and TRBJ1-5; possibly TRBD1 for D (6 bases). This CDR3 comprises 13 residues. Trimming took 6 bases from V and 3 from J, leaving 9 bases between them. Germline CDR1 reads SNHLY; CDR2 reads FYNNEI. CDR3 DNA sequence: TGTGCCAGCAGCGGGGACACCAATCAGCCCCAGCATTTT. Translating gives CASSGDTNQPQHF.

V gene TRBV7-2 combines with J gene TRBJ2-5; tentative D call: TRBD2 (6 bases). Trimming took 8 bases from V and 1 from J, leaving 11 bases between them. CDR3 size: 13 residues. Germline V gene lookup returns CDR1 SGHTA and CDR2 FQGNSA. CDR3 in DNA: TGTGCCAGCCATTCGGGGGTCCAAGAGACCCAGTACTTC. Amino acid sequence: CASHSGVQETQYF.

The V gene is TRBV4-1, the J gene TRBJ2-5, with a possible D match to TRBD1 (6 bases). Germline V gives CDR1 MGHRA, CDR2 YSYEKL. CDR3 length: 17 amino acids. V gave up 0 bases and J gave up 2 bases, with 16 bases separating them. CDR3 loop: CASSQDYRVLLQETQYF. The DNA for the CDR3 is TGCGCCAGCAGCCAAGATTACAGGGTACTTCTACAAGAGACCCAGTACTTC.

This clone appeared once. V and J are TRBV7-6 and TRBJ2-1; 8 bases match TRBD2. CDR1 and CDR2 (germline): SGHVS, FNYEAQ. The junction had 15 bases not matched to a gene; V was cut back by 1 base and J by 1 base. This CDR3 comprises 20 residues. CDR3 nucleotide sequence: TGTGCCAGCAGCTTAGGGGGTAGCGGGGCCTACGAATCGTCCTACAATGAGCAGTTCTTC. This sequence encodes CASSLGGSGAYESSYNEQFF.

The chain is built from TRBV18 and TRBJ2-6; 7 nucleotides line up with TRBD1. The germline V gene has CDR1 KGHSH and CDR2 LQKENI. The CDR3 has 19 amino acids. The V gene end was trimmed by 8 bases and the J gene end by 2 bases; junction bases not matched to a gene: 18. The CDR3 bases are TGTGCCAGCACCTACAGGGGTCGGTCCCCTCTTACTGGGGCCAACGTCCTGACTTTC. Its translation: CASTYRGRSPLTGANVLTF. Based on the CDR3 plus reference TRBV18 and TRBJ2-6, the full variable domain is NAGVMQNPRHLVRRRGQEARLRCSPMKGHSHVYWYRQLPEEGLKFMVYLQKENIIDESGMPKERFSAEFPKEGPSILRIQQVVRGDSAAYFCASTYRGRSPLTGANVLTFGAGSRLTVL.

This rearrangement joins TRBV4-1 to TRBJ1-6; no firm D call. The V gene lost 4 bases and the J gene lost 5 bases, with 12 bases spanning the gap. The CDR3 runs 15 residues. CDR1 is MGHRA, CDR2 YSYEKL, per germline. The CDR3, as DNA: TGCGCCAGCAGCCGCGGATTTATAGATAATTCACCCCTCCACTTT. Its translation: CASSRGFIDNSPLHF.

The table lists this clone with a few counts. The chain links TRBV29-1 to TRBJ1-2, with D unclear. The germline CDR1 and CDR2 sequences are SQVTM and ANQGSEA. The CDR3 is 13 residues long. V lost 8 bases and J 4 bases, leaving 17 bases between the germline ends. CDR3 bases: TGCAGCACTTTGACCACAGCGGGCTATGGCTACACCTTC. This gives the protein CSTLTTAGYGYTF.

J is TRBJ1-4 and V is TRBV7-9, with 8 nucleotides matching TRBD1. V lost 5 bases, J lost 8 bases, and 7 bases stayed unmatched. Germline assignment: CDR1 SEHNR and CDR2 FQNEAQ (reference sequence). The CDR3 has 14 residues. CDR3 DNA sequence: TGTGCCAGCAGCAGAGACAGGGGCGACGAAAAACTGTTTTTT. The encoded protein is CASSRDRGDEKLFF. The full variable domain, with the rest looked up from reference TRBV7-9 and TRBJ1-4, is DTGVSQNPRHKITKRGQNVTFRCDPISEHNRLYWYRQTLGQGPEFLTYFQNEAQLEKSRLLSDRFSAERPKGSFSTLEIQRTEQGDSAMYLCASSRDRGDEKLFFGSGTQLSVL.